This T cell receptor (beta chain) was identified during a study of CD8 T cells in ankylosing spondylitis. Trimming pared 8 bases from V and 0 bases from J, leaving 8 bases between. This CDR3 is built from 12 residues. CDR1 and CDR2 (germline): SGHRS, YFSETQ. Details on this clonotype: Its antigen is unidentified.

Study-wide results and limits: Seven or eight highly homologous variants formed a TCR beta motif that appeared characteristic of ankylosing spondylitis blood.

TCRdb passed the 5' RACE reads through MiXCR, listing each CDR3 protein once. The data hold over 600,000 distinct CDR3 sequences, with 19% observed a single time. The source is a male donor with ankylosing spondylitis. The chain employs TRBV5-1 and TRBJ2-5, with D perhaps matching TRBD1 (6 bases). The sequenced sample was blood, either unsorted or a sorted T cell fraction (not recorded which). As DNA, the CDR3 is TGCGCCAGTGGACAGCACCAAGAGACCCAGTACTTC. Translated: CASGQHQETQYF. The full variable domain, its missing parts supplied by reference TRBV5-1 and TRBJ2-5, is KAGVTQTPRYLIKTRGQQVTLSCSPISGHRSVSWYQQTPGQGLQFLFEYFSETQRNKGNFPGRFSGRQFSNSRSEMNVSTLELGDSALYLCASGQHQETQYFGPGTRLLVL.